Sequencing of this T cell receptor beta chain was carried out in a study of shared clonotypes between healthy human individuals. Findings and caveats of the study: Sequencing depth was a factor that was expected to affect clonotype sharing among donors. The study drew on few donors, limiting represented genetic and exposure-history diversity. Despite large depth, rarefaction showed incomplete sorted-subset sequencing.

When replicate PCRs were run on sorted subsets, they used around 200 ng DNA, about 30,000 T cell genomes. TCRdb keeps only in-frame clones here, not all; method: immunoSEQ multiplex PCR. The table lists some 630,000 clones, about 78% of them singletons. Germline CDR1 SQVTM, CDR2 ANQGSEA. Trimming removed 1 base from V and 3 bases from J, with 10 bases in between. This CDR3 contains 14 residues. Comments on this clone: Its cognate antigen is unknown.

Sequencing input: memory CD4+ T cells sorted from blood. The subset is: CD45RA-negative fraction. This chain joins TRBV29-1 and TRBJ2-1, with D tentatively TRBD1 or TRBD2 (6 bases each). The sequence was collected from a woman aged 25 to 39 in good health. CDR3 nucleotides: TGCAGCGTTGAAGTAGCGGACAGCTACAATGAGCAGTTCTTC. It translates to CSVEVADSYNEQFF.